These T cell receptor beta chains were read from a single sample in a study of T cells after yellow fever vaccination. A single record per CDR3 protein comes from TCRdb applying MiXCR to the 5' RACE reads. Among a few hundred thousand distinct CDR3 sequences listed, 10% to 15% were seen once. The specimen comprised CD4+ T cells sorted from PBMCs, sampled 45 days after the yellow fever booster vaccination. The receptors were sampled from a man younger than 40 who received the YFV17D yellow fever vaccine. The CDR3 runs from the conserved cysteine through the conserved F or W. A D gene is named only where the DNA matches it firmly. The listing skips clone size in some rows; elsewhere it reads once, few, many or a size class.

J gene,V gene,D gene,clone size,CDR3 DNA,CDR3 protein
TRBJ2-2,TRBV6-5,-,few,TGTGCCAGCAGTTACAGAGAGTTTCACGGGGAGCTGTTTTTT,CASSYREFHGELFF
TRBJ2-3,TRBV4-3,TRBD2,many,TGCGCCAGCAGCCTAGGGACTAGCGGGATCACGCAGTATTTT,CASSLGTSGITQYF
TRBJ2-5,TRBV6-4,TRBD1,-,TGTGCCAGCCCGACAGGGGTAAACTCGCAAGAGACCCAGTACTTC,CASPTGVNSQETQYF
TRBJ2-2,TRBV29-1,-,few,TGCAGCGTTGTACCCACGGCCGGGGAGCTGTTTTTT,CSVVPTAGELFF
TRBJ2-1,TRBV4-2,TRBD2,few,TGTGCCAGCAGCCTTAGGGGCGTGGGAGGGGCCCACAATGAGCAGTTCTTC,CASSLRGVGGAHNEQFF
TRBJ2-2,TRBV5-4,TRBD2,-,TGTGCCAGCAGCTTGTTGGGACTAGCTGCCGGGGAGCTGTTTTTT,CASSLLGLAAGELFF
TRBJ2-7,TRBV5-1,TRBD1,few,TGCGCCAGCAGCTCGGGACAGGGCAGGAACGAGCAGTACTTC,CASSSGQGRNEQYF
TRBJ2-7,TRBV6-1,-,-,TGTGCCAGCACCCTTCGGGCGAGGAGGACGGAGACCTACGAGCAGTACTTC,CASTLRARRTETYEQYF
TRBJ2-3,TRBV20-1,-,few,TGCATAGGGGCGGCCGGGGCAGATACGCAGTATTTT,CIGAAGADTQYF
TRBJ2-5,TRBV27,TRBD1,many,TGTGCCAGCAGCTTCGGGACAGGGGAAGAGACCCAGTACTTC,CASSFGTGEETQYF
TRBJ2-7,TRBV5-1,-,few,TGCGCCAGCAGCCCCGATGTATCGAACGAGCAGTACTTC,CASSPDVSNEQYF
TRBJ2-2,TRBV5-4,-,-,TGTGCCACTTCTTGGTCAGGGGTTGACGGGGAGCTGTTTTTT,CATSWSGVDGELFF
TRBJ2-3,TRBV3-1,TRBD2,few,TGTGCCAGCAGACAGTTCGCGGGAGTGACAGATACGCAGTATTTT,CASRQFAGVTDTQYF
TRBJ2-1,TRBV11-3,TRBD2,-,TGTGCCAGCAGCCCGGGGACTAGCGGGAGGGTCAATGAGCAGTTCTTC,CASSPGTSGRVNEQFF
TRBJ2-4,TRBV28,-,-,TGTGCCAGCAGTGTTGCCGGAAGGCGGGGACTAGCCAAAAACATTCAGTACTTC,CASSVAGRRGLAKNIQYF
TRBJ2-7,TRBV20-1,-,many,TGCAGTGGAAGGGGCAGGGGCTGGGACGAGCAGTACTTC,CSGRGRGWDEQYF
TRBJ2-6,TRBV6-5,-,-,TGTGCCAGCAGTTACACAGGGAGCCCTGGGGCCAACGTCCTGACTTTC,CASSYTGSPGANVLTF
TRBJ2-7,TRBV7-2,TRBD1,-,TGTGCCAGCAGCGTCCGGACAGGACACTCCTACGAGCAGTACTTC,CASSVRTGHSYEQYF
TRBJ2-3,TRBV7-2,TRBD2,-,TGTGCCAGCAGCAAAGACGGCGGGAGGGCGCAGTATTTT,CASSKDGGRAQYF
TRBJ2-5,TRBV10-3,-,few,TGTGCCATCAGTGAGACAGGTTGGGGCGAGACCCAGTACTTC,CAISETGWGETQYF
TRBJ2-3,TRBV27,TRBD1,-,TGTGCCAGCAGTGTCGGACAGGGGAGACTATTAGATACGCAGTATTTT,CASSVGQGRLLDTQYF
TRBJ2-5,TRBV4-3,-,-,TGCGCCATCAGCCCGATGTCAGGGGCGCCGAGGCAAGAGACCCAGTACTTC,CAISPMSGAPRQETQYF
TRBJ2-1,TRBV6-1,-,few,TGTGCCAGCACTCGGGCGACAGGCAGATCCTACAATGAGCAGTTCTTC,CASTRATGRSYNEQFF
TRBJ2-3,TRBV20-1,-,-,TGCAGTGCTAGAGACCCTAGCACAACCTCCCAAGATACGCAGTATTTT,CSARDPSTTSQDTQYF
TRBJ2-3,TRBV20-1,-,few,TGCAGTGCTAGAGGGTGGGGCCAGTCGACAGATACGCAGTATTTT,CSARGWGQSTDTQYF
TRBJ2-2,TRBV20-1,-,many,TGCAGTGCTAGAGCTGCCGACTCCGGGGAGCTGTTTTTT,CSARAADSGELFF
TRBJ2-3,TRBV20-1,-,-,TGCAGTGCTAGAGCGCCCCAGGGAAGCGGAAGCACAGATACGCAGTATTTT,CSARAPQGSGSTDTQYF
TRBJ1-2,TRBV11-2,-,-,TGTGCCAGCAGCTTAGAGCCAGGGACCTATGGCTACACCTTC,CASSLEPGTYGYTF
TRBJ2-1,TRBV4-3,-,few,TGCGCCAGCAGCCTGGCTGTCAGCGGAGCATCAGGGGGGGAGGTTTGGCAGTTCTTC,CASSLAVSGASGGEVWQFF
TRBJ2-7,TRBV5-1,-,few,TGCGCCAGCAGCTTGGGTCTACTGACCAACTACGAGCAGTACTTC,CASSLGLLTNYEQYF
TRBJ2-1,TRBV11-2,TRBD2,-,TGTGCCAGCAGATCAATCCTAGCGGGGGTTTACAATGAGCAGTTCTTC,CASRSILAGVYNEQFF
TRBJ2-1,TRBV3-1,TRBD2,few,TGTGCCAGCAGCCACCCCACGGGTCGCGGGAGGATCGACAATGAGCAGTTCTTC,CASSHPTGRGRIDNEQFF
TRBJ1-6,TRBV7-2,-,-,TGTGCCAGCAGCTTAGCGGCGAGGACGGTGAATTCACCCCTCCACTTT,CASSLAARTVNSPLHF
TRBJ2-1,TRBV18,TRBD2,-,TGTGCCAGCTCGGGCAGGACTAGCGGGATCCATGAGCAGTTCTTC,CASSGRTSGIHEQFF
TRBJ2-7,TRBV15,-,few,TGTGCCACCAGCAGAGATTACACGGACAGATTTTACGAGCAGTACTTC,CATSRDYTDRFYEQYF
TRBJ2-1,TRBV12-5,TRBD2,-,TGTGCTAGTGGTTCCCTAGCGGGAGGTCGCAATGAGCAGTTCTTC,CASGSLAGGRNEQFF
TRBJ2-1,TRBV7-2,TRBD2,-,TGTGCCAGCAGATCGATAGCGGGAGGGCCGTGGAATGAGCAGTTCTTC,CASRSIAGGPWNEQFF
TRBJ2-2,TRBV5-4,-,many,TGTGCCAGCAGCTTAGGCGGGCAGGGAGTTGTCGGGGAGCTGTTTTTT,CASSLGGQGVVGELFF
TRBJ2-5,TRBV7-2,-,-,TGTGCCAGCAGCTTAGGACAGGGAGGCCGCGAGACCCAGTACTTC,CASSLGQGGRETQYF
TRBJ2-7,TRBV7-2,-,-,TGTGCCAGCAGCTTAACGACAGGCTTGGGGGAGCAGTACTTC,CASSLTTGLGEQYF
TRBJ1-4,TRBV5-5,-,many,TGTGCCAGCAGCGTAGATGCAACTAATGAAAAACTGTTTTTT,CASSVDATNEKLFF
TRBJ2-1,TRBV29-1,TRBD2,few,TGCAGCGTTGACCCTTGGACTAGCGGGAGGCAGTACAATGAGCAGTTCTTC,CSVDPWTSGRQYNEQFF
TRBJ2-1,TRBV7-7,TRBD2,-,TGTGCTAGCAGCCCCCCCCGGACTAGCGGGAGGACTGAGTTCTTC,CASSPPRTSGRTEFF
TRBJ2-3,TRBV5-6,TRBD2,many,TGTGCCAGCAGCTCGAGCGGGACCACAGATACGCAGTATTTT,CASSSSGTTDTQYF
TRBJ2-7,TRBV20-1,-,-,TGCAGTGCTAGAGTACTACCGAAAAGGGGCTACGAGCAGTACTTC,CSARVLPKRGYEQYF
TRBJ1-1,TRBV7-2,-,-,TGTGCCAGCAGCTTACCACAGGGACGGACTGTAGCTTTCTTT,CASSLPQGRTVAFF
TRBJ2-2,TRBV20-1,TRBD2,few,TGCAGTGCTAGAGATAGGACTAGCGGGAACACCGGGGAGCTGTTTTTT,CSARDRTSGNTGELFF
TRBJ2-7,TRBV14,TRBD2,-,TGTGCCAGCAGCCCCGGACTAGCGAGAGCCTACGAGCAGTACTTC,CASSPGLARAYEQYF
TRBJ2-1,TRBV5-6,TRBD1,few,TGTGCCAGCAGCCGTACAGGGACAGGGGCACCTAATGAGCAGTTCTTC,CASSRTGTGAPNEQFF
TRBJ2-7,TRBV9,TRBD2,-,TGTGCCAGCAGCGTAACTGGGACCACAGCGGGGGAGCAGTACTTC,CASSVTGTTAGEQYF
TRBJ1-1,TRBV12-3/TRBV12-4,-,few,TGTGCCAGCAGCCACTCCGGTGCGAACACTGAAGCTTTCTTT,CASSHSGANTEAFF
TRBJ2-1,TRBV7-9,TRBD2,many,TGTGCCAGCAGCCCTCGACTAGCGGAGTACAATGAGCAGTTCTTC,CASSPRLAEYNEQFF
TRBJ2-3,TRBV29-1,TRBD1,few,TGCAGCGTCGGACAGGGGGGCACAGATACGCAGTATTTT,CSVGQGGTDTQYF